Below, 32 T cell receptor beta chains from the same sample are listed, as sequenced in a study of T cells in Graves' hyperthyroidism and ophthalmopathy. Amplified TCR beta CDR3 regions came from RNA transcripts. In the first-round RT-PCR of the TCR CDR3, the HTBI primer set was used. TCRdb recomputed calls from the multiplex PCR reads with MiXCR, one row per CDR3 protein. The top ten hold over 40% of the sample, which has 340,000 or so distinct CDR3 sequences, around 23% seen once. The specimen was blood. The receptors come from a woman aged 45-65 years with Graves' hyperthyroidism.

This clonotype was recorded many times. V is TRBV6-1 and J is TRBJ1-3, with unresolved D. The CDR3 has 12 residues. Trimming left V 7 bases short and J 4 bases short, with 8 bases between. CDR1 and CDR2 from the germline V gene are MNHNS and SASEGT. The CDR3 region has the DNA TGTGCCAGCACTCCGCCCGGAAACACCATATATTTT. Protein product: CASTPPGNTIYF.

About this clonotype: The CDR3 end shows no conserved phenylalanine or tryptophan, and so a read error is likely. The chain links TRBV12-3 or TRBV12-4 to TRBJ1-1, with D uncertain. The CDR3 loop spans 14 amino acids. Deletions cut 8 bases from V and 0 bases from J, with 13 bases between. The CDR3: CASAVIGMNTEAFS. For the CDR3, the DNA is TGTGCCAGCGCGGTCATAGGGATGAACACTGAAGCTTTCTCT.

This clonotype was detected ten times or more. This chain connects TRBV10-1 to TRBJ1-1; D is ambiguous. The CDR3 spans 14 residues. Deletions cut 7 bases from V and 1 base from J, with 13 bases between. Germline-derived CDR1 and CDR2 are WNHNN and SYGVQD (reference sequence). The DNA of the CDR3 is TGCGCCAGCAAACCGGGGTCGGGGAACACTGAAGCTTTCTTT. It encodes CASKPGSGNTEAFF.

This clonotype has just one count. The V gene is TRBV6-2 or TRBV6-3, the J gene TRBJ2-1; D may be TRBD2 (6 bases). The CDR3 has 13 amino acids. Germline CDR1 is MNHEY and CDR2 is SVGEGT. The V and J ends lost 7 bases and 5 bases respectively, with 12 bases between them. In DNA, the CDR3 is TGTGCCAGCACACAGCGGGCGCACAATGAGCAGTTCTTC. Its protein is CASTQRAHNEQFF.

CDR3 nucleotides: TGTGCCAGCAGTGATGGGCAGCCAAGCTCCTACGAGCAGTACTTC. Translation: CASSDGQPSSYEQYF. The V call is TRBV2, the J call TRBJ2-7; no clear D gene. The germline V gene encodes CDR1 SNHLY and CDR2 FYNNEI. With 3 bases removed from V and 0 bases from J, the gap between germline ends came to 12 bases. The CDR3 contains 15 residues. The variable domain in full, completed from reference TRBV2 and TRBJ2-7, reads EPEVTQTPSHQVTQMGQEVILRCVPISNHLYFYWYRQILGQKVEFLVSFYNNEISEKSEIFDDQFSVERPDGSNFTLKIRSTKLEDSAMYFCASSDGQPSSYEQYFGPGTRLTVT.

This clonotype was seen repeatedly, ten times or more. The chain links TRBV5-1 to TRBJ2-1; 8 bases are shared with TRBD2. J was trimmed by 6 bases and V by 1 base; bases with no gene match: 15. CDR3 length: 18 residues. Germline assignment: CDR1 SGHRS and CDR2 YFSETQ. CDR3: CASSLLGLGSGSINEQFF. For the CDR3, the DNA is TGCGCCAGCAGCTTGTTAGGCTTAGGCAGCGGGAGTATCAATGAGCAGTTCTTC.

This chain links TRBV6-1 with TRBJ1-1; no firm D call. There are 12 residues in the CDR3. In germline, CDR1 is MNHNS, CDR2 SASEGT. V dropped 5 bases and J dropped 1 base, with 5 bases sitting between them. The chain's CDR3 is CASSHQNTEAFF. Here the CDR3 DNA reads TGTGCCAGCAGTCACCAGAACACTGAAGCTTTCTTT.

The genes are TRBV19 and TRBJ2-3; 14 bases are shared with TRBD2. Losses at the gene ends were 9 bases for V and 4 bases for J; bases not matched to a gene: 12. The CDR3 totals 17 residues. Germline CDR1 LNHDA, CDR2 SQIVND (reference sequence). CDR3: CASRTATSGRASDTQYF. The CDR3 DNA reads TGTGCCAGCAGGACAGCGACTAGCGGGAGGGCCTCAGATACGCAGTATTTT.

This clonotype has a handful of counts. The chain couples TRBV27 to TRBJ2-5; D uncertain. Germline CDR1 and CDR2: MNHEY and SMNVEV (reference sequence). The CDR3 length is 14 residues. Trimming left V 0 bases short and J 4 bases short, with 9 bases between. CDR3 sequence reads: CASSLSISGETQYF. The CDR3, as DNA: TGTGCCAGCAGTTTATCCATCAGTGGAGAGACCCAGTACTTC.

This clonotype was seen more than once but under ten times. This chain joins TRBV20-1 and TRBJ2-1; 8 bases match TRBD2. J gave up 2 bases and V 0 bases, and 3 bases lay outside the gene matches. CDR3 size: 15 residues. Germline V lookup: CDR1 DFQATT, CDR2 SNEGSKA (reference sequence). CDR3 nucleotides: TGCAGTGCTAGAGACCGGGGGGGACCCTACAATGAGCAGTTCTTC. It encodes CSARDRGGPYNEQFF.

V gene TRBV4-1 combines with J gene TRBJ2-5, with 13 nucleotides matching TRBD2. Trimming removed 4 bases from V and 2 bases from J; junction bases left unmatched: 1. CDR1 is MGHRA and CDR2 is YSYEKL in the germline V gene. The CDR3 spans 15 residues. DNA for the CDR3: TGCGCCAGCAGCCCGGGACTAGCGGGACAAGAGACCCAGTACTTC. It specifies CASSPGLAGQETQYF.

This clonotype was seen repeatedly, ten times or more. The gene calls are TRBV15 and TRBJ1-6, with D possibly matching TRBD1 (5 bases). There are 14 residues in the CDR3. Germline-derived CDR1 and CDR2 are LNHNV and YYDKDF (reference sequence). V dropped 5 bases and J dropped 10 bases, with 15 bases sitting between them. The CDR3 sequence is CATSEIGVTSPLHF. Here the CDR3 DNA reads TGTGCCACCAGCGAGATAGGGGTTACCTCACCCCTCCACTTT.

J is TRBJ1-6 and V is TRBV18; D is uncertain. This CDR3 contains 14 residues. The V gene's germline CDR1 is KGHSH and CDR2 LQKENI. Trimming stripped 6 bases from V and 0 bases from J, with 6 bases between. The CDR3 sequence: CASSGSSYNSPLHF. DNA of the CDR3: TGTGCCAGCTCGGGGAGCTCCTATAATTCACCCCTCCACTTT.

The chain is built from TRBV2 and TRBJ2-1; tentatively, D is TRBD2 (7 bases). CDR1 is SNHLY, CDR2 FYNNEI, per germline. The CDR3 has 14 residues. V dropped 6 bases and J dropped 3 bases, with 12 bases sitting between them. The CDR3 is CASRWRGLYNEQFF. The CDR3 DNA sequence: TGTGCCAGCAGGTGGCGGGGGCTCTACAATGAGCAGTTCTTC.

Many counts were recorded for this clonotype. As DNA, the CDR3 is TGTGCCAGCAGCTTAGATATGGGTGAAGCTTTCTTT. Protein product: CASSLDMGEAFF. This chain uses TRBV11-1 with TRBJ1-1; no clear D. CDR1 is SGHAT, CDR2 FQDESV, per germline (reference sequence). Trimming shortened V by 1 base and J by 7 bases, and 7 bases separated the two germline ends. The CDR3 has 12 residues.

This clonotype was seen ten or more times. CDR3 DNA sequence: TGTGCCAGCAGTCGGCAGGGAACCTACAATGAGCAGTTCTTC. Amino acids: CASSRQGTYNEQFF. J is TRBJ2-1 and V is TRBV2, with D tentatively TRBD1 (5 bases). This CDR3 comprises 14 residues. The V and J ends lost 5 bases and 2 bases respectively, with 10 bases between them. Germline CDR1 is SNHLY and CDR2 is FYNNEI.

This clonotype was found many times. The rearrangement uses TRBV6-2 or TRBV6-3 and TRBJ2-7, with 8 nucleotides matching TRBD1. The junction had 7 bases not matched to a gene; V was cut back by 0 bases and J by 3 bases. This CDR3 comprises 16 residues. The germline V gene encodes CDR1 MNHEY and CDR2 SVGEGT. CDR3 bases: TGTGCCAGCAGTTACTCCGCGGCAGGGGGCTTCTACGAGCAGTACTTC. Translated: CASSYSAAGGFYEQYF.

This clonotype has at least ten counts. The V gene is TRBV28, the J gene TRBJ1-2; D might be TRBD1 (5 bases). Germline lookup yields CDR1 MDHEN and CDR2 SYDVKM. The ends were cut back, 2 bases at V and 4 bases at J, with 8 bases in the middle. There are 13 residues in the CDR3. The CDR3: CASSLGGPYGYTF. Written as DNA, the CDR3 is TGTGCCAGCAGTTTAGGGGGACCCTATGGCTACACCTTC.

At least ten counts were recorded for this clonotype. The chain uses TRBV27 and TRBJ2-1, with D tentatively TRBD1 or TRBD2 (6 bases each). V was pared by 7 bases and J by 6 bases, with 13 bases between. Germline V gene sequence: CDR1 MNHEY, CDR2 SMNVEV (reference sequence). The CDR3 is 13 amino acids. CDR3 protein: CASTLEGGNEQFF. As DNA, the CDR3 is TGTGCCAGCACCCTGGAGGGGGGCAATGAGCAGTTCTTC.

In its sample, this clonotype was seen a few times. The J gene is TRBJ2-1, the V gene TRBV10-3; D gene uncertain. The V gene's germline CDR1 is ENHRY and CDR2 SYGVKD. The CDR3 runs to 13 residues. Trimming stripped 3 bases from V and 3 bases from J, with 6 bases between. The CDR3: CAISEGFYNEQFF. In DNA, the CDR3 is TGTGCCATCAGTGAAGGCTTCTACAATGAGCAGTTCTTC.

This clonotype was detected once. The CDR3 loop reads CASSYRGENSPLHF. The CDR3 DNA reads as TGTGCCAGCAGCTACAGGGGGGAAAATTCACCCCTCCACTTT. The J gene is TRBJ1-6, the V gene TRBV11-2; TRBD1 matches at 8 bases. J was trimmed by 7 bases and V by 4 bases; bases with no gene match: 3. The germline gives CDR1 SGHAT, CDR2 FQNNGV. CDR3 size: 14 residues.

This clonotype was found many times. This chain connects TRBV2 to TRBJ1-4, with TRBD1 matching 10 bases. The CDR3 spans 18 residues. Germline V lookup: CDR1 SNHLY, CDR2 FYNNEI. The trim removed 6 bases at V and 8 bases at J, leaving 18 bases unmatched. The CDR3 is CASRPKTGGAGAGEKLFF. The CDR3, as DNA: TGTGCCAGCAGACCTAAGACAGGGGGCGCCGGCGCGGGCGAAAAACTGTTTTTT.

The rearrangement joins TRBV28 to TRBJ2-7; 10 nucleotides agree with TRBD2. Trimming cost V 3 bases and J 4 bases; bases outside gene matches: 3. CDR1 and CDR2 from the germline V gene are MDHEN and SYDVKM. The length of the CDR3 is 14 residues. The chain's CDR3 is CASSFTSGKYEQYF. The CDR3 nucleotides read TGTGCCAGCAGTTTCACTAGCGGGAAGTACGAGCAGTACTTC.

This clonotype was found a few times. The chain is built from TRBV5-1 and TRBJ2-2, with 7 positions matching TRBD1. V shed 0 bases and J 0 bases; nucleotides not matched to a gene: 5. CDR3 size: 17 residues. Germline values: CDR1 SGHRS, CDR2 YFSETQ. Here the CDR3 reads CASSLEWQGANTGELFF. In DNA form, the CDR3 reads TGCGCCAGCAGCTTGGAGTGGCAGGGGGCGAACACCGGGGAGCTGTTTTTT.

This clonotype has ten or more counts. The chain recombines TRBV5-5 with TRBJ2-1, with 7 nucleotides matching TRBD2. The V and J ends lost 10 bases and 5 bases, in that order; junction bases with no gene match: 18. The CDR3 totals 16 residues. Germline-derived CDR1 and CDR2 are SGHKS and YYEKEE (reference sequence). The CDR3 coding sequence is TGTGCCTCGACCCGACTAGCTCGTTCCGTTAACAATGAGCAGTTCTTC. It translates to CASTRLARSVNNEQFF. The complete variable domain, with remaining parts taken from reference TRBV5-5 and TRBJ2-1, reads DAGVTQSPTHLIKTRGQQVTLRCSPISGHKSVSWYQQVLGQGPQFIFQYYEKEERGRGNFPDRFSARQFPNYSSELNVNALLLGDSALYLCASTRLARSVNNEQFFGPGTRLTVL.

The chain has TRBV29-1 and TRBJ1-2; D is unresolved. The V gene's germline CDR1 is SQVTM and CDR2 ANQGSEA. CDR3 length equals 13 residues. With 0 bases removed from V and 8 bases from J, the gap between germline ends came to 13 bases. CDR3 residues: CSVEEKGLRGYTF. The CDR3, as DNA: TGCAGCGTTGAAGAAAAAGGTCTTCGAGGCTACACCTTC. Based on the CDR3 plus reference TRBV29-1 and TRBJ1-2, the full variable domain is SAVISQKPSRDICQRGTSLTIQCQVDSQVTMMFWYRQQPGQSLTLIATANQGSEATYESGFVIDKFPISRPNLTFSTLTVSNMSPEDSSIYLCSVEEKGLRGYTFGSGTRLTVV.

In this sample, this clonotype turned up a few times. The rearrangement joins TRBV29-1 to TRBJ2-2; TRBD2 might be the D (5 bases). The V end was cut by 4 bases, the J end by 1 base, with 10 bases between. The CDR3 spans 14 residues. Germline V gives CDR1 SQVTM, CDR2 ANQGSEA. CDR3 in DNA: TGCAGCGTTGTTCCGGGGAGGAACACCGGGGAGCTGTTTTTT. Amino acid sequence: CSVVPGRNTGELFF.

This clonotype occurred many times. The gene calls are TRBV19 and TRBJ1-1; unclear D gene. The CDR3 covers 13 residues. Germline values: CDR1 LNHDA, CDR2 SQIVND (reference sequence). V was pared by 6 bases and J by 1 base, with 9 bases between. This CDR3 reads CASRGRANTEAFF. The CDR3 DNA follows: TGTGCCAGTAGGGGCAGAGCGAACACTGAAGCTTTCTTT.

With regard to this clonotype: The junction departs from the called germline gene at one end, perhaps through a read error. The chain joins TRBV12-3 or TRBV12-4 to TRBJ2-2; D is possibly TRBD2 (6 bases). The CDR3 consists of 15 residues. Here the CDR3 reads CASRLAVANTGGLFF. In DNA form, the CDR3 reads TGTGCCAGCAGACTAGCAGTGGCGAACACCGGGGGGCTGTTTTTT.

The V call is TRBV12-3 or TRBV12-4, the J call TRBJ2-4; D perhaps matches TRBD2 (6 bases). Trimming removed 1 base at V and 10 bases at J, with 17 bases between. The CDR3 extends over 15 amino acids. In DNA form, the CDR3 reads TGTGCCAGCAGTTTAGGGCGGGTAGCGGTAAATATTCAGTACTTC. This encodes CASSLGRVAVNIQYF.

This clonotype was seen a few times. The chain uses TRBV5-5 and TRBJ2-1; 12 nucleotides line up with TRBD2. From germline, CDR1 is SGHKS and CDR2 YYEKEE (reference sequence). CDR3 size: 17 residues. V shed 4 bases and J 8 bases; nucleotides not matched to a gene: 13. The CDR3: CASSLPPASGGAHEQFF. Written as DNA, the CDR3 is TGTGCCAGCAGCCTCCCCCCAGCTAGCGGGGGGGCGCATGAGCAGTTCTTC.

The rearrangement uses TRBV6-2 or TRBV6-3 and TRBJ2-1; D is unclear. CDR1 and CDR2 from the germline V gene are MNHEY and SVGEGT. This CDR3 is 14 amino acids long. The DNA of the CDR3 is TGTGTCATCAGTCCCGGGTCAGTCTACAATGAGCAGTTCTTC. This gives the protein CVISPGSVYNEQFF.